The present entry profiles one TCR beta chain with its context. TCRdb's table, derived via immunoSEQ multiplex PCR, lists solely in-frame clones and lacks some. This table has around 71,000 clones, about nine tenths appearing once. The record originates from a study of technical replicates of blood from several donors. The CDR3 covers 15 residues. Trimming took off 1 base at V and 1 base at J, with 10 bases between the two ends. CDR1 is SGHTA, CDR2 FQGTGA, per germline. Sequenced sample: T cells isolated from PBMCs. The clonotype originates from a human donor in good health. The chain recombines TRBV7-3 with TRBJ2-5; maybe TRBD2 (5 bases). The CDR3 here is CASSLNTGFQETQYF. CDR3 nucleotides: TGTGCCAGCAGCTTAAACACGGGATTCCAAGAGACCCAGTACTTC.